The 28 T cell receptor beta chains below all came from one sample that was sequenced in a study of OX40 agonist ivuxolimab in advanced cancers. This table comes from immunoSEQ multiplex PCR, and its TCRdb copy is limited to in-frame clones, with some not included. The sample includes around 15,000 clones, around 75% of them seen just once. The sample here was CD4+ or CD8+ T cells sorted from blood, taken in a trial of the OX40 agonist ivuxolimab. These receptors were collected from an adult with an advanced solid tumor such as melanoma, head and neck, liver or kidney cancer.

This clone appeared once. This rearrangement joins TRBV28 to TRBJ2-7, with D hard to call. The germline V gene has CDR1 MDHEN and CDR2 SYDVKM. Trimming removed 6 bases at V and 2 bases at J, with 14 bases between. This CDR3 comprises 14 residues. The CDR3 region has the DNA TGTGCCAGCAGGGCGGTCCTAGAGACCTACGAGCAGTACTTC. Its protein is CASRAVLETYEQYF.

This clone has a handful of counts. The chain recombines TRBV6-1 with TRBJ1-2; D ambiguous. CDR3 length: 13 amino acids. Deletions cut 7 bases from V and 6 bases from J, with 15 bases between. Germline V gives CDR1 MNHNS, CDR2 SASEGT. The DNA of the CDR3 is TGTGCCAGCACTACATTCACTACGGATGGCTACACCTTC. It is translated as CASTTFTTDGYTF.

This clone qualifies as medium-sized. The V gene is TRBV10-1, the J gene TRBJ2-2; 9 nucleotides align to TRBD2. J was trimmed by 5 bases and V by 4 bases; bases with no gene match: 8. The germline gives CDR1 WNHNN, CDR2 SYGVQD (reference sequence). The CDR3 has 16 amino acids. CDR3 bases: TGCGCCAGCAGTGGGAATAGCGGGAGAGGTACCGGGGAGCTGTTTTTT. Translated: CASSGNSGRGTGELFF.

This clone has just one count. The rearrangement joins TRBV28 to TRBJ2-7; 9 positions match TRBD1. The CDR3 sequence is 17 residues long. J gave up 1 base and V 4 bases, and 11 bases lay outside the gene matches. From germline, CDR1 is MDHEN and CDR2 SYDVKM. DNA of the CDR3: TGTGCCAGCAGTTCAAAGAGACGGGACAGGGTTTCCTACGAGCAGTACTTC. It is translated as CASSSKRRDRVSYEQYF.

This chain uses TRBV7-2 with TRBJ2-7, with D perhaps matching TRBD1 (6 bases). V was clipped by 4 bases and J by 2 bases, with 12 bases between them. Germline values: CDR1 SGHTA, CDR2 FQGNSA. This CDR3 has 14 amino acids. The CDR3 nucleotides read TGTGCCAGCAGCTGGGACATCGGAACCTACGAGCAGTACTTC. Encoded protein: CASSWDIGTYEQYF.

A word on this clone: The junction departs from the called germline gene at one end, perhaps through a read error. V gene TRBV5-1 combines with J gene TRBJ1-2, with D possibly being TRBD1 (5 bases). Germline values: CDR1 SGHRS, CDR2 YFSETQ. CDR3 length equals 12 residues. The CDR3 region has the DNA TGCGCCAGCAGCTATTGGGGGAGTGAGGTTCACTTC. Translation: CASSYWGSEVHF.

V is TRBV18 and J is TRBJ2-5, with TRBD2 matching over 10 bases. With 8 bases clipped from V and 2 bases from J, the junction kept 14 bases outside the gene matches. CDR1 and CDR2 (germline): KGHSH, LQKENI. The CDR3 is 17 residues long. The CDR3 protein is CASRGPSGRGTQETQYF. The CDR3, as DNA: TGTGCCAGCAGGGGTCCTAGCGGGAGAGGGACGCAAGAGACCCAGTACTTC.

This clone ranks as medium-sized. The chain links TRBV27 to TRBJ2-2; weak D call: TRBD1 (6 bases). Looked up from germline, CDR1 is MNHEY and CDR2 is SMNVEV (reference sequence). The CDR3 totals 14 residues. V gave up 5 bases and J gave up 5 bases, with 12 bases separating them. This CDR3 is CASSLGASTGELFF. In DNA, the CDR3 is TGTGCCAGCAGTCTGGGGGCGAGTACCGGGGAGCTGTTTTTT.

The chain uses TRBV7-3 and TRBJ2-1, with 9 bases that match TRBD2. V lost 3 bases, J lost 5 bases, and 5 bases stayed unmatched. The CDR3 contains 15 residues. The germline CDR1 and CDR2 sequences are SGHTA and FQGTGA. The CDR3 loop is CASSLIAGGNNEQFF. CDR3 nucleotide sequence: TGTGCCAGCAGCTTGATCGCGGGAGGGAACAATGAGCAGTTCTTC.

CDR3 DNA sequence: TGTGCCAGCACCTGGGGGAATGAGCAGTTCTTC. Protein sequence: CASTWGNEQFF. The rearrangement uses TRBV27 and TRBJ2-1; D is perhaps TRBD1 or TRBD2 (5 bases each). V shed 7 bases and J shed 7 bases, with 8 bases lying between them. Germline CDR1 is MNHEY and CDR2 is SMNVEV (reference sequence). The CDR3 loop spans 11 amino acids.

The CDR3 loop is CASSPRTGSYEQYF. The CDR3 DNA sequence: TGTGCCAGCAGCCCCCGGACTGGGAGTTACGAGCAGTACTTC. The chain carries TRBV6-5 and TRBJ2-7; D might be TRBD2 (5 bases). Trimming pared 6 bases from V and 4 bases from J, leaving 16 bases between. Germline V gives CDR1 MNHEY, CDR2 SVGAGI. CDR3 length equals 14 residues.

This clone is deemed medium-sized. The genes are TRBV28 and TRBJ1-1; no firm D call. Germline V CDR1 and CDR2: MDHEN, SYDVKM. V was cut by 6 bases and J by 5 bases, with 13 bases left in between. CDR3 length: 13 amino acids. CDR3 DNA: TGTGCCAGCAGCCCGCCCGGTGAGACTGAAGCTTTCTTT. Translation gives CASSPPGETEAFF.

This rearrangement joins TRBV27 to TRBJ2-7, with 7 bases that match TRBD1. The CDR3 has 13 amino acids. V shed 7 bases, J shed 4 bases, and the junction held 7 bases outside the gene matches. CDR1 is MNHEY, CDR2 SMNVEV, per germline (reference sequence). In DNA, the CDR3 is TGTGCCAGCACGGACAGGATAGGGTACGAGCAGTACTTC. Its translation: CASTDRIGYEQYF.

This chain joins TRBV7-9 and TRBJ2-3; perhaps TRBD1 as D (6 bases). V was pared by 3 bases and J by 0 bases, with 10 bases between. This CDR3 is built from 15 residues. Germline CDR1 and CDR2: SEHNR and FQNEAQ (reference sequence). CDR3 protein: CASSFQQGSTDTQYF. In DNA, the CDR3 is TGTGCCAGCAGCTTCCAACAGGGTAGCACAGATACGCAGTATTTT.

The chain combines TRBV19 with TRBJ2-7; D is ambiguous. V was clipped by 2 bases and J by 3 bases, with 5 bases between them. Germline V lookup: CDR1 LNHDA, CDR2 SQIVND (reference sequence). The CDR3 is made up of 12 amino acids. CDR3: CASSIIRYEQYF. CDR3 in DNA: TGTGCCAGTAGTATAATCCGCTACGAGCAGTACTTC.

The genes are TRBV27 and TRBJ2-1; no firm D call. V lost 8 bases and J lost 6, with 11 bases in between. The CDR3 runs 12 residues. Germline values: CDR1 MNHEY, CDR2 SMNVEV (reference sequence). In DNA, the CDR3 is TGTGCCAGCGTATCCGACTCCAATGAGCAGTTCTTC. It yields the protein CASVSDSNEQFF.

V is TRBV6-1 and J is TRBJ1-5, with a tentative D call TRBD1 (5 bases). The CDR3 is 13 residues long. Germline-derived CDR1 and CDR2 are MNHNS and SASEGT. Between the trimmed V and J ends, which lost 4 bases and 6 bases, there was a span of 10 bases. CDR3 loop: CASSVGGTQPQHF. In DNA form, the CDR3 reads TGTGCCAGCAGTGTGGGGGGTACTCAGCCCCAGCATTTT.

The rearrangement links TRBV13 to TRBJ2-7; 9 bases are shared with TRBD2. With V trimmed by 0 bases and J by 6 bases, 6 bases remained unmatched. The CDR3 spans 15 residues. CDR1 and CDR2 from the germline V gene are PRHDT and FYEKMQ (reference sequence). The chain's CDR3 is CASSLGSGTSSEQYF. CDR3 sequence (DNA): TGTGCCAGCAGCTTAGGCTCCGGGACTAGCAGCGAGCAGTACTTC.

The V and J genes are TRBV5-6 and TRBJ2-1; TRBD1 is a possible D gene (6 bases). The germline V gene encodes CDR1 SGHDT and CDR2 YYEEEE. V was clipped by 3 bases and J by 7 bases, with 8 bases between them. The CDR3 contains 12 residues. CDR3 sequence (DNA): TGTGCCAGCAGCTCGCAGGGGAATGAGCAGTTCTTC. It translates to CASSSQGNEQFF.

The chain links TRBV7-3 to TRBJ2-5; D is unclear. This CDR3 comprises 16 residues. Between the trimmed V and J ends, which lost 1 base and 1 base, there was a span of 13 bases. Per germline, CDR1 SGHTA and CDR2 FQGTGA. The CDR3 reads CASSLRGSSSQETQYF. CDR3 DNA: TGTGCCAGCAGCTTAAGGGGTTCGTCTTCCCAAGAGACCCAGTACTTC.

Here the CDR3 DNA reads TGTGCCAGTAGTATAGATCCGGCCAGCGAAATTAGCAATCAGCCCCAGCATTTT. It encodes CASSIDPASEISNQPQHF. The V and J genes are TRBV19 and TRBJ1-5; no clear D. V dropped 0 bases and J dropped 0 bases, with 15 bases sitting between them. The CDR3 is 18 amino acids. CDR1 and CDR2 (germline): LNHDA, SQIVND (reference sequence).

The V call is TRBV6-1, the J call TRBJ2-7; D not certain. Trimming took 4 bases from V and 6 from J, leaving 10 bases between them. CDR3 length: 12 residues. From germline, CDR1 is MNHNS and CDR2 SASEGT. The CDR3, as DNA: TGTGCCAGCAGTGGGTTTGACGGCGAGCAGTACTTC. Its translation is CASSGFDGEQYF.

The chain uses TRBV30 and TRBJ2-5; D unresolved. The DNA end is a closer match to TRBJ2-7, so the J assignment may be wrong. CDR1 GTSNPN and CDR2 SVGIG come from the germline V gene (reference sequence). This CDR3 spans 11 amino acids. Here the CDR3 DNA reads TGTGCCTGGAGTTCTCGAGACGAGCAGTACTTC. Protein sequence: CAWSSRDEQYF.

The chain employs TRBV13 and TRBJ1-4, with D possibly TRBD1 on 6 matching bases. This CDR3 contains 15 residues. The V and J ends lost 1 base and 8 bases respectively, with 14 bases between them. Germline V gene sequence: CDR1 PRHDT, CDR2 FYEKMQ (reference sequence). CDR3 coding DNA: TGTGCCAGCAGCTTAGAGGACAGCAATCGGGAAAAACTGTTTTTT. It yields the protein CASSLEDSNREKLFF.

The chain links TRBV11-1 to TRBJ2-1; D unclear. The CDR3 is made up of 16 amino acids. Trimming removed 5 bases from V and 0 bases from J, with 14 bases in between. Per germline, CDR1 SGHAT and CDR2 FQDESV (reference sequence). The CDR3 region has the DNA TGTGCCAGCAGCCCAGGCGCTACGAGCTCCTACAATGAGCAGTTCTTC. Translated, it gives CASSPGATSSYNEQFF.

This clone was picked up a small number of times. V and J are TRBV19 and TRBJ2-3, with TRBD2 as a possible D gene (6 bases). Deletions cut 3 bases from V and 6 bases from J, with 7 bases between. From germline, CDR1 is LNHDA and CDR2 SQIVND (reference sequence). The CDR3 loop spans 12 amino acids. CDR3 protein: CASSMAGDTQYF. CDR3 in DNA: TGTGCCAGTAGTATGGCGGGGGATACGCAGTATTTT.

The chain is built from TRBV5-4 and TRBJ2-5; D perhaps matches TRBD2 (5 bases). The J call is doubtful: the DNA matches TRBJ2-7 better. Per germline, CDR1 SGHNT and CDR2 YYREEE (reference sequence). The CDR3 extends over 13 amino acids. CDR3 bases: TGTGCCAGCAGCTTAGGGAGTTCCTACGAGCAGTACTTC. Its translation: CASSLGSSYEQYF.

The chain carries TRBV19 and TRBJ2-1; D call uncertain. The CDR3 runs to 15 residues. The V end lost 3 bases, the J end lost 5 bases, and 14 bases lay between the germline ends. Germline-derived CDR1 and CDR2 are LNHDA and SQIVND (reference sequence). Here the CDR3 DNA reads TGTGCCAGTAGTATCGGCCAGACGGTCCACAATGAGCAGTTCTTC. Encoded protein: CASSIGQTVHNEQFF. The whole variable domain, remainder taken from reference TRBV19 and TRBJ2-1, is DGGITQSPKYLFRKEGQNVTLSCEQNLNHDAMYWYRQDPGQGLRLIYYSQIVNDFQKGDIAEGYSVSREKKESFPLTVTSAQKNPTAFYLCASSIGQTVHNEQFFGPGTRLTVL.